The 32 T cell receptor beta chains below all came from one sample that was sequenced in a study of identifying expanded T cells in peripheral blood. Sequenced by immunoSEQ multiplex PCR; TCRdb stores in-frame clones only, minus some. The repertoire includes approximately 110,000 clones, around 90% of them detected once, and 7.5% to 10% sits in the top ten. Specimen: blood. The receptor set was obtained from a person between 18 and 75 years old in good health.

The chain couples TRBV28 to TRBJ1-4; TRBD1 is a possible D gene (5 bases). The germline V and J ends were trimmed by 7 bases and 4 bases, with 10 bases remaining between them. This CDR3 spans 13 amino acids. The germline V gene has CDR1 MDHEN and CDR2 SYDVKM. The CDR3 DNA is TGTGCCAGCATCCGGGACCTTAATGAAAAACTGTTTTTT. It specifies CASIRDLNEKLFF.

This clone has just a few counts. CDR3 residues: CASRFGPTNTEAFF. The DNA for the CDR3 is TGCGCCAGCAGGTTCGGACCGACTAACACTGAAGCTTTCTTT. This chain connects TRBV5-1 to TRBJ1-1; D not resolved. The V gene lost 5 bases and the J gene lost 2 bases, with 13 bases spanning the gap. CDR1 and CDR2 from the germline V gene are SGHRS and YFSETQ. The CDR3 extends over 14 amino acids.

The rearrangement uses TRBV18 and TRBJ2-1; 12 bases map to TRBD2. The CDR3 is made up of 19 amino acids. V shed 3 bases, J shed 5 bases, and the junction held 14 bases outside the gene matches. Germline V CDR1 and CDR2: KGHSH, LQKENI. The CDR3 here is CASSPRASGGASFHNEQFF. In nucleotides, the CDR3 is TGTGCCAGCTCACCTAGGGCTAGCGGGGGGGCCTCTTTTCACAATGAGCAGTTCTTC. Full variable domain (outside the CDR3, taken from reference TRBV18 and TRBJ2-1): NAGVMQNPRHLVRRRGQEARLRCSPMKGHSHVYWYRQLPEEGLKFMVYLQKENIIDESGMPKERFSAEFPKEGPSILRIQQVVRGDSAAYFCASSPRASGGASFHNEQFFGPGTRLTVL.

The chain recombines TRBV7-8 with TRBJ1-2; TRBD1 matches 7 bases. The germline gives CDR1 SGHVS, CDR2 FQNEAQ. This CDR3 has 14 residues. The trim removed 1 base at V and 7 bases at J, leaving 6 bases unmatched. The CDR3 sequence is CASSLVEGAAGYTF. The CDR3 coding sequence is TGTGCCAGCAGCTTAGTCGAGGGGGCGGCTGGCTACACCTTC.

This sequence joins TRBV11-3 and TRBJ2-2; D is perhaps TRBD1 or TRBD2 (5 bases each). The germline gives CDR1 SGHNT, CDR2 YENEEA. The CDR3 runs 15 residues. With 0 bases removed from V and 5 bases from J, the gap between germline ends came to 10 bases. The CDR3 region is CASSLDFGATGELFF. In nucleotides, the CDR3 is TGTGCCAGCAGCTTAGACTTCGGGGCTACCGGGGAGCTGTTTTTT.

V usage is TRBV11-2 and J usage is TRBJ2-3; D gene unclear. This CDR3 comprises 14 residues. Germline CDR1 is SGHAT and CDR2 is FQNNGV. V was shortened by 1 base and J by 1 base, with 6 bases between the two germline ends. CDR3: CASSLGHGTDTQYF. The CDR3 coding sequence is TGTGCCAGCAGCTTAGGGCACGGCACAGATACGCAGTATTTT. Filled out from reference TRBV11-2 and TRBJ2-3, the complete variable domain reads EAGVAQSPRYKIIEKRQSVAFWCNPISGHATLYWYQQILGQGPKLLIQFQNNGVVDDSQLPKDRFSAERLKGVDSTLKIQPAKLEDSAVYLCASSLGHGTDTQYFGPGTRLTVL.

The CDR3 protein is CASSAITGNSPLHF. In DNA form, the CDR3 reads TGCGCCAGCAGCGCAATTACTGGTAATTCACCCCTCCACTTT. The chain carries TRBV5-1 and TRBJ1-6; D gene ambiguous. Germline V gives CDR1 SGHRS, CDR2 YFSETQ. V was trimmed by 4 bases and J by 6 bases, leaving 11 bases between them. The CDR3 is 14 amino acids.

The V call is TRBV27, the J call TRBJ2-5, with D possibly TRBD1 on 6 matching bases. Germline V gene data show CDR1 as MNHEY and CDR2 as SMNVEV (reference sequence). The CDR3 consists of 14 residues. V shed 0 bases and J shed 4 bases, with 9 bases lying between them. CDR3 in amino acids: CASSLSTGRETQYF. For the CDR3, the DNA is TGTGCCAGCAGTTTATCAACAGGGCGAGAGACCCAGTACTTC.

The V call is TRBV28, the J call TRBJ1-4, with 8 bases aligning to TRBD1. J was trimmed by 8 bases and V by 5 bases; bases with no gene match: 10. The germline V gene has CDR1 MDHEN and CDR2 SYDVKM. The CDR3 loop spans 15 amino acids. CDR3 region: CASSAAGTGSEKLFF. CDR3 in DNA: TGTGCCAGCAGTGCCGCCGGGACAGGCTCCGAAAAACTGTTTTTT.

This clone was observed once. The chain carries TRBV5-8 and TRBJ1-2; 10 positions match TRBD1. V lost 5 bases, J lost 3 bases, and 7 bases stayed unmatched. Germline V gives CDR1 SGHTS, CDR2 YDEGEE. The CDR3 loop spans 15 amino acids. CDR3 amino acids: CASRQTGGADYGYTF. The CDR3 coding sequence is TGTGCCAGCAGACAGACAGGGGGCGCGGACTATGGCTACACCTTC.

This clone was found once. The chain employs TRBV5-1 and TRBJ2-3, with unresolved D. Looked up from germline, CDR1 is SGHRS and CDR2 is YFSETQ. The CDR3 has 12 amino acids. The germline V and J ends were trimmed by 8 bases and 6 bases, with 13 bases remaining between them. CDR3 amino acids: CASTNRVDTQYF. The CDR3 nucleotides are TGCGCCAGTACCAACCGGGTGGATACGCAGTATTTT.

The V gene is TRBV18, the J gene TRBJ1-2; D is uncertain. V lost 8 bases and J lost 2, with 12 bases in between. Germline V gives CDR1 KGHSH, CDR2 LQKENI. This CDR3 is 13 amino acids long. The CDR3 protein is CASETDGNYGYTF. CDR3 DNA sequence: TGTGCCAGCGAAACTGACGGCAACTATGGCTACACCTTC.

This clone was observed many times. The genes are TRBV6-1 and TRBJ2-7; D is uncertain. This CDR3 comprises 11 residues. Germline values: CDR1 MNHNS, CDR2 SASEGT. V dropped 6 bases and J dropped 7 bases, with 10 bases sitting between them. The CDR3 bases are TGTGCCAGCAGCCATTCCCTGGAGCAGTACTTC. Translating gives CASSHSLEQYF.

The V and J genes are TRBV27 and TRBJ2-1; 10 positions agree with TRBD1. This CDR3 is 15 amino acids long. J was trimmed by 6 bases and V by 6 bases; bases with no gene match: 8. Germline assignment: CDR1 MNHEY and CDR2 SMNVEV (reference sequence). This CDR3 is CASRTPGTGANEQFF. CDR3 DNA sequence: TGTGCCAGCAGGACTCCCGGGACAGGGGCCAATGAGCAGTTCTTC.

The chain couples TRBV2 to TRBJ1-4; D gene ambiguous. The germline V gene has CDR1 SNHLY and CDR2 FYNNEI. The CDR3 consists of 13 residues. The germline V and J ends were trimmed by 7 bases and 7 bases, with 13 bases remaining between them. CDR3: CASTREISEKLFF. CDR3 in DNA: TGTGCCAGCACAAGGGAGATTAGTGAAAAACTGTTTTTT.

The V and J genes are TRBV28 and TRBJ2-5, with 8 bases fitting TRBD1. V lost 6 bases, J lost 6 bases, and 9 bases stayed unmatched. There are 14 residues in the CDR3. CDR1 is MDHEN and CDR2 is SYDVKM in the germline V gene. This CDR3 is CASSPGQVKQTQYF. CDR3 bases: TGTGCCAGCAGCCCGGGACAGGTCAAACAGACCCAGTACTTC.

The V call is TRBV6-6, the J call TRBJ2-7; TRBD2 matches at 7 bases. Germline loops: CDR1 MNHNY, CDR2 SVGAGI (reference sequence). V gave up 4 bases and J gave up 4 bases; unmatched junction bases: 4. The CDR3 runs 13 residues. CDR3 in amino acids: CASSSLGGYEQYF. In DNA, the CDR3 is TGTGCCAGCAGTTCGCTGGGAGGGTACGAGCAGTACTTC.

The V call is TRBV6-6, the J call TRBJ1-5; TRBD1 matches 7 bases. CDR1 is MNHNY and CDR2 is SVGAGI in the germline V gene (reference sequence). With V trimmed by 6 bases and J by 9 bases, 8 bases remained unmatched. This CDR3 region has 13 residues. The DNA for the CDR3 is TGTGCCAGCAGATTTACAGGGGAGGGGCCCCAGCATTTT. It translates to CASRFTGEGPQHF.

The rearrangement joins TRBV9 to TRBJ2-3; 14 bases align to TRBD2. Germline V lookup: CDR1 SGDLS, CDR2 YYNGEE. J gave up 6 bases and V 0 bases, and 3 bases lay outside the gene matches. The CDR3 is 16 amino acids. The CDR3: CASSVGTSGGFDTQYF. In DNA form, the CDR3 reads TGTGCCAGCAGCGTAGGGACTAGCGGGGGGTTCGATACGCAGTATTTT. Together with reference TRBV9 and TRBJ2-3, the CDR3 gives the full variable domain: DSGVTQTPKHLITATGQRVTLRCSPRSGDLSVYWYQQSLDQGLQFLIQYYNGEERAKGNILERFSAQQFPDLHSELNLSSLELGDSALYFCASSVGTSGGFDTQYFGPGTRLTVL.

The V call is TRBV27, the J call TRBJ1-1, with TRBD1 identical over 7 bases. Germline CDR1 reads MNHEY; CDR2 reads SMNVEV (reference sequence). This CDR3 has 20 amino acids. V lost 10 bases and J lost 5; bases outside the gene matches: 31. The CDR3 bases are TGTGCCAACGCCCCCTTTAGACCTTTATCCCAGGGGGGAACGAGGACTGAAGCTTTCTTT. Amino acids: CANAPFRPLSQGGTRTEAFF.

The rearrangement links TRBV7-2 to TRBJ2-3; TRBD1 agrees at 9 bases. The CDR3 runs to 15 residues. Trimming at V came to 5 bases and at J to 1 base, leaving 4 bases not matched to a gene. Germline V gene lookup returns CDR1 SGHTA and CDR2 FQGNSA. CDR3 bases: TGTGCCAGCAGCCACACAGGGGGCGGCACAGATACGCAGTATTTT. Amino acid sequence: CASSHTGGGTDTQYF.

The V call is TRBV14, the J call TRBJ2-5; tentative D call: TRBD2 (6 bases). CDR1 SGHDN and CDR2 FVKESK come from the germline V gene. V lost 2 bases, J lost 5 bases, and 18 bases lay in between. The CDR3 has 16 amino acids. CDR3 protein: CASSQQLGGEDETQYF. The CDR3 DNA is TGTGCCAGCAGCCAACAGTTGGGGGGAGAGGACGAGACCCAGTACTTC.

This chain links TRBV2 with TRBJ2-5; D might be TRBD2 (6 bases). Germline V gives CDR1 SNHLY, CDR2 FYNNEI. This CDR3 spans 16 amino acids. The germline V and J ends were trimmed by 7 bases and 2 bases, with 20 bases remaining between them. CDR3 nucleotide sequence: TGTGCCAGCACTGGTCGGGAGTTAGGAAGACAAGAGACCCAGTACTTC. Amino acids: CASTGRELGRQETQYF.

This chain joins TRBV5-1 and TRBJ2-5; D not resolved. V lost 0 bases to trimming and J lost 5 bases, with 8 bases between them. Per the germline V gene, CDR1 is SGHRS and CDR2 is YFSETQ. The CDR3 sequence is 13 residues long. In DNA, the CDR3 is TGCGCCAGCAGCTTGGTGCTTCGGGAGACCCAGTACTTC. Encoded protein: CASSLVLRETQYF.

The rearrangement links TRBV19 to TRBJ2-2, with a weak D call TRBD1 (6 bases). V lost 3 bases and J 7 bases, leaving 15 bases between the germline ends. CDR3 length: 15 residues. Germline V CDR1 and CDR2: LNHDA, SQIVND (reference sequence). This CDR3 reads CASSMADSGGGELFF. The CDR3 region has the DNA TGTGCCAGTAGTATGGCGGACAGTGGAGGCGGGGAGCTGTTTTTT.

The chain carries TRBV14 and TRBJ2-7, with TRBD1 matching 7 bases. J gave up 3 bases and V 5 bases, and 13 bases lay outside the gene matches. The CDR3 is 16 residues long. Per germline, CDR1 SGHDN and CDR2 FVKESK. The CDR3 bases are TGTGCCAGCAGCAGTCCGCGAACAGGGGACCTCTACGAGCAGTACTTC. It specifies CASSSPRTGDLYEQYF.

The chain links TRBV6-4 to TRBJ1-1; unclear D gene. V lost 3 bases to trimming and J lost 8 bases, with 13 bases between them. The CDR3 loop spans 13 amino acids. Germline CDR1 and CDR2: MRHNA and SNTAGT. The CDR3, as DNA: TGTGCCAGCAGTGAAGGTAGGTCGGCGGAAGCTTTCTTT. Protein: CASSEGRSAEAFF.

This chain joins TRBV5-6 and TRBJ2-7, with no clear D. The germline V and J ends were trimmed by 0 bases and 3 bases, with 7 bases remaining between them. This CDR3 region has 13 residues. CDR1 and CDR2 (germline): SGHDT, YYEEEE. The CDR3 reads CASSLGHYYEQYF. CDR3 in DNA: TGTGCCAGCAGCTTGGGACACTACTACGAGCAGTACTTC.

This sequence joins TRBV4-3 and TRBJ2-7; the match to TRBD2 covers 8 bases. The CDR3 runs 15 residues. Germline V CDR1 and CDR2: LGHNA, YSLEER. V trimming: 0 bases; J trimming: 2 bases; junction bases outside the gene matches: 3. The CDR3 DNA follows: TGCGCCAGCAGCCAAGATGGTAGCGGGACCTACGAGCAGTACTTC. Translating it yields CASSQDGSGTYEQYF.

The gene calls are TRBV5-1 and TRBJ1-2; 10 bases are shared with TRBD1. CDR3 size: 14 residues. After removal of 3 bases from V and 8 bases from J, the junction contained 7 bases not matched to a gene. CDR1 is SGHRS, CDR2 YFSETQ, per germline. In nucleotides, the CDR3 is TGCGCCAGCAGCTCCGACAGGGGGCTGGGGGGCTACACCTTC. Protein product: CASSSDRGLGGYTF.

CDR3 sequence: CASSTTGGVYEQYF. In nucleotides, the CDR3 is TGTGCCAGCAGCACGACAGGGGGCGTCTACGAGCAGTACTTC. This rearrangement joins TRBV5-6 to TRBJ2-7; 10 bases match TRBD1. This CDR3 contains 14 residues. Trimming cost V 4 bases and J 3 bases; bases outside gene matches: 4. Per germline, CDR1 SGHDT and CDR2 YYEEEE.

V usage is TRBV25-1 and J usage is TRBJ2-1; D remains ambiguous. Germline CDR1 reads MGHDK; CDR2 reads SYGVNS. Trimming took off 0 bases at V and 0 bases at J, with 6 bases between the two ends. The CDR3 is 15 amino acids. Written as DNA, the CDR3 is TGTGCCAGCAGTGAATATGCAGACTCCTACAATGAGCAGTTCTTC. Amino acids: CASSEYADSYNEQFF.